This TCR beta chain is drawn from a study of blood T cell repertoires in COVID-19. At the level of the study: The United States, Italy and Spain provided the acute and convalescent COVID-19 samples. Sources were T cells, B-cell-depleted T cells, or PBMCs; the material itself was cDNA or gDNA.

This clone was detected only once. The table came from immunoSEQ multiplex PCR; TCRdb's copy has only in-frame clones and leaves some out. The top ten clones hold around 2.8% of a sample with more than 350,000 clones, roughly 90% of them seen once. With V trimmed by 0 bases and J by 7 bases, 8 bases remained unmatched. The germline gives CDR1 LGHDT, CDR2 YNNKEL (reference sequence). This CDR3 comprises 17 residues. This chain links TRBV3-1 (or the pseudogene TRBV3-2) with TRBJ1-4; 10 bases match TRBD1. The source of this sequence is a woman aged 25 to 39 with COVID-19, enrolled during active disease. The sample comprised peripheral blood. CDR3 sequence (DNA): TGTGCCAGCAGCCAAGATCGGGGACAGGGGCTTGGTGAAAAACTGTTTTTT. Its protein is CASSQDRGQGLGEKLFF.